Listed here are 22 T cell receptor beta chains from one sample, sequenced in a study of graft-versus-host responses after intestinal transplantation. Sequencing was performed with immunoSEQ multiplex PCR; in TCRdb, only in-frame clones are kept and a portion is missing. The table records 20,000 to 30,000 clones, around four fifths of them present only once. The starting material was PBMCs, obtained 27 to 29 days after intestinal transplant. The receptors were gathered from a human patient who received an intestinal transplant, so some T cells may come from the graft donor.

As DNA, the CDR3 is TGTGCCTGGAGTGTACGCAGTTTTCCTCAGCCCCAGCATTTT. This codes for CAWSVRSFPQPQHF. The gene calls are TRBV30 and TRBJ1-5; no clear D gene. The germline V gene has CDR1 GTSNPN and CDR2 SVGIG (reference sequence). Trimming left V 0 bases short and J 6 bases short, with 12 bases between. This CDR3 is built from 14 residues. Full variable domain (outside the CDR3, taken from reference TRBV30 and TRBJ1-5): SQTIHQWPATLVQPVGSPLSLECTVEGTSNPNLYWYRQAAGRGLQLLFYSVGIGQISSEVPQNLSASRPQDRQFILSSKKLLLSDSGFYLCAWSVRSFPQPQHFGDGTRLSIL.

This clone was seen a few times. The V call is TRBV7-3, the J call TRBJ2-2; the D is unclear. With 1 base removed from V and 3 bases from J, the gap between germline ends came to 6 bases. The CDR3 runs to 14 residues. Germline-derived CDR1 and CDR2 are SGHTA and FQGTGA. CDR3 region: CASSLNTYTGELFF. In DNA, the CDR3 is TGTGCCAGCAGCTTAAACACCTACACCGGGGAGCTGTTTTTT.

The genes are TRBV5-5 and TRBJ2-5, with D possibly TRBD1 on 5 matching bases. Trimming removed 3 bases from V and 3 bases from J, with 9 bases in between. The CDR3 totals 13 residues. CDR1 and CDR2 from the germline V gene are SGHKS and YYEKEE (reference sequence). CDR3 sequence: CASSWGLEETQYF. CDR3 nucleotide sequence: TGTGCCAGCAGCTGGGGCTTGGAAGAGACCCAGTACTTC.

CDR3 protein: CASSDFPRTPNEQFF. The CDR3 DNA reads TGTGCCAGCAGTGACTTTCCTAGGACCCCCAATGAGCAGTTCTTC. The V call is TRBV6-4, the J call TRBJ2-1; no definite D call. The germline V gene has CDR1 MRHNA and CDR2 SNTAGT. This CDR3 region has 15 residues. Trimming took off 1 base at V and 6 bases at J, with 13 bases between the two ends.

The V call is TRBV10-1, the J call TRBJ2-5; 12 nucleotides align to TRBD2. Germline-derived CDR1 and CDR2 are WNHNN and SYGVQD (reference sequence). V was clipped by 8 bases and J by 2 bases; unmatched bases: 6. This CDR3 spans 15 amino acids. The CDR3 region is CASWTSGDLQETQYF. The CDR3 region has the DNA TGCGCCAGCTGGACTAGCGGGGATTTGCAAGAGACCCAGTACTTC.

This chain links TRBV7-9 with TRBJ1-1; the D gene is possibly TRBD1 (6 bases). The CDR3 contains 15 residues. The germline V gene encodes CDR1 SEHNR and CDR2 FQNEAQ (reference sequence). The ends were cut back, 6 bases at V and 3 bases at J, with 17 bases in the middle. The CDR3 region has the DNA TGTGCCAGCAGGACGGGGGGCAGGGCTCACACTGAAGCTTTCTTT. Encoded protein: CASRTGGRAHTEAFF.

The gene calls are TRBV19 and TRBJ2-1, with D possibly matching TRBD2 (6 bases). The CDR3 is 15 amino acids. Looked up from germline, CDR1 is LNHDA and CDR2 is SQIVND (reference sequence). V lost 5 bases to trimming and J lost 2 bases, with 13 bases between them. CDR3 sequence: CASSVASATYNEQFF. The CDR3 DNA is TGTGCCAGTAGTGTGGCTAGCGCTACCTACAATGAGCAGTTCTTC.

The chain carries TRBV6-5 and TRBJ2-7; D call uncertain. The germline V gene has CDR1 MNHEY and CDR2 SVGAGI. This CDR3 is 15 amino acids long. V was clipped by 6 bases and J by 3 bases, with 18 bases between them. The CDR3 spells CASRVPAWSRYEQYF. DNA of the CDR3: TGTGCCAGCAGGGTCCCCGCCTGGAGCCGCTACGAGCAGTACTTC.

This clone was counted between two and nine times. The chain carries TRBV5-1 and TRBJ1-4; possible D gene TRBD1, 6 bases. From germline, CDR1 is SGHRS and CDR2 YFSETQ. Trimming removed 0 bases from V and 8 bases from J, with 14 bases in between. The CDR3 has 15 residues. CDR3 DNA: TGCGCCAGCAGCTTGGTGGGGTCAGGGGCCGAAAAACTGTTTTTT. It specifies CASSLVGSGAEKLFF.

This clone has just a few counts. The genes are TRBV9 and TRBJ1-5, with unresolved D. Per the germline V gene, CDR1 is SGDLS and CDR2 is YYNGEE. Trimming shortened V by 2 bases and J by 4 bases, and 10 bases separated the two germline ends. This CDR3 region has 14 residues. The CDR3 sequence is CASSVHPGNQPQHF. In DNA form, the CDR3 reads TGTGCCAGCAGCGTTCACCCGGGAAATCAGCCCCAGCATTTT.

This clone was detected once. This chain connects TRBV5-4 to TRBJ2-5; 9 nucleotides align to TRBD1. With 4 bases clipped from V and 5 bases from J, the junction kept 9 bases outside the gene matches. The CDR3 extends over 15 amino acids. The germline gives CDR1 SGHNT, CDR2 YYREEE (reference sequence). CDR3 in amino acids: CASSPGQTGGETQYF. CDR3 coding DNA: TGTGCCAGCAGCCCCGGGCAAACAGGGGGCGAGACCCAGTACTTC.

The chain is built from TRBV28 and TRBJ2-3; the D gene is possibly TRBD1 (5 bases). The germline gives CDR1 MDHEN, CDR2 SYDVKM. The V and J ends lost 5 bases and 3 bases respectively, with 21 bases between them. The length of the CDR3 is 17 residues. The CDR3 DNA follows: TGTGCCAGCAGTCAAGCACCACAGGTAAAGAGGACAGATACGCAGTATTTT. Residues: CASSQAPQVKRTDTQYF.

This chain joins TRBV29-1 and TRBJ2-7, with D perhaps being TRBD1 or TRBD2 (5 bases each). This CDR3 comprises 11 residues. Germline V gene sequence: CDR1 SQVTM, CDR2 ANQGSEA. V was pared by 6 bases and J by 2 bases, with 8 bases between. The CDR3: CSVGETYEQYF. CDR3 DNA: TGCAGCGTGGGGGAGACCTACGAGCAGTACTTC.

This chain links TRBV7-7 with TRBJ2-6; weak D call: TRBD2 (5 bases). Germline values: CDR1 SSHAT, CDR2 FNYEAQ (reference sequence). The V gene lost 5 bases and the J gene lost 5 bases, with 22 bases spanning the gap. The CDR3 is made up of 18 amino acids. CDR3: CASSEGSKCTKRANVLTF. CDR3 in DNA: TGTGCCAGCAGCGAAGGGAGTAAGTGCACAAAGCGGGCCAACGTCCTGACTTTC.

J is TRBJ1-5 and V is TRBV25-1; D is perhaps TRBD1 (5 bases). Trimming shortened V by 4 bases and J by 2 bases, and 6 bases separated the two germline ends. The V gene's germline CDR1 is MGHDK and CDR2 SYGVNS. The CDR3 has 13 amino acids. This CDR3 reads CASSAGGNQPQHF. In DNA form, the CDR3 reads TGTGCCAGCAGTGCGGGGGGCAATCAGCCCCAGCATTTT.

This chain connects TRBV11-2 to TRBJ1-1, with TRBD1 as a possible D gene (6 bases). There are 15 residues in the CDR3. Per germline, CDR1 SGHAT and CDR2 FQNNGV. V was clipped by 4 bases and J by 5 bases, with 17 bases between them. DNA of the CDR3: TGTGCCAGCAGCTCAGCGACAGGAGGAATAACTGAAGCTTTCTTT. Translating it yields CASSSATGGITEAFF.

V usage is TRBV7-9 and J usage is TRBJ2-7; D remains ambiguous. Looked up from germline, CDR1 is SEHNR and CDR2 is FQNEAQ (reference sequence). Trimming took off 5 bases at V and 0 bases at J, with 11 bases between the two ends. This CDR3 is 14 amino acids long. The CDR3 nucleotides are TGTGCCAGCAGCCCCCTTGGCAACTCCTACGAGCAGTACTTC. Its protein is CASSPLGNSYEQYF.

CDR3 sequence reads: CASSLDRLAGRYEQYF. In DNA form, the CDR3 reads TGTGCCAGCAGCTTAGATCGCCTAGCGGGGAGGTACGAGCAGTACTTC. The chain joins TRBV11-2 to TRBJ2-7, with TRBD2 matching over 9 bases. Germline V gene sequence: CDR1 SGHAT, CDR2 FQNNGV. The CDR3 spans 16 residues. Trimming at V came to 0 bases and at J to 4 bases, leaving 7 bases not matched to a gene.

The CDR3 here is CASSLTGGAVTYNEQFF. The CDR3 DNA reads TGTGCCAGCAGTTTAACCGGGGGGGCGGTCACCTACAATGAGCAGTTCTTC. The rearrangement joins TRBV27 to TRBJ2-1; 8 nucleotides agree with TRBD2. Germline V gene lookup returns CDR1 MNHEY and CDR2 SMNVEV (reference sequence). The V segment lost 2 bases and the J segment 2 bases; nucleotides outside the gene matches: 8. The CDR3 runs 17 residues.

The gene calls are TRBV7-9 and TRBJ2-7; 11 bases match TRBD2. The ends lost 5 bases at V and 2 bases at J; junction bases unmatched: 5. The CDR3 totals 15 residues. Looked up from germline, CDR1 is SEHNR and CDR2 is FQNEAQ (reference sequence). The CDR3 is CASSRLAGSAYEQYF. The CDR3 region has the DNA TGTGCCAGCAGCCGACTAGCGGGATCCGCCTACGAGCAGTACTTC.

The rearrangement joins TRBV29-1 to TRBJ2-1; D gene unclear. The V gene's germline CDR1 is SQVTM and CDR2 ANQGSEA. This CDR3 is 12 amino acids long. Written as DNA, the CDR3 is TGCAGTGCCGGTGACTCCTACAATGAGCAGTTCTTC. It encodes CSAGDSYNEQFF.

The rearrangement uses TRBV7-9 and TRBJ1-6; unclear D gene. The CDR3 extends over 13 amino acids. Germline V gives CDR1 SEHNR, CDR2 FQNEAQ (reference sequence). V lost 5 bases and J lost 7, with 9 bases in between. The CDR3 loop reads CASSPSENSPLHF. Written as DNA, the CDR3 is TGTGCCAGCAGCCCTTCCGAGAATTCACCCCTCCACTTT.